Presented here are 26 T cell receptor beta chains from one specimen sequenced in a study of beta chain features in type 1 diabetes. Study findings and constraints: Researchers report that Type 1 diabetes patients had moderately but significantly shorter TCRB CDR3s across all four CD4+ subsets.

The study reverse transcribed the entire isolated RNA, so it sequenced expressed TCRB transcripts. Sequencing was performed with immunoSEQ multiplex PCR; in TCRdb, only in-frame clones are kept and a portion is missing. The data show 200,000 to 300,000 clones, around 21% seen once. These receptors are not linked to any known antigen. Sequenced sample: naive CD4+ T cells from blood. All receptors derive from a woman aged 40 to 50 with type 1 diabetes.

The CDR3 DNA reads TGTGCCAGCAGCTTAGCCGGAGGAGTTGGGGGCTACACCTTC. Encoded protein: CASSLAGGVGGYTF. The genes are TRBV7-8 and TRBJ1-2; D gene ambiguous. The V and J ends lost 0 bases and 8 bases respectively, with 13 bases between them. Germline CDR1 is SGHVS and CDR2 is FQNEAQ. The CDR3 runs to 14 residues.

This clone came up a few times. CDR3 nucleotide sequence: TGTGCCAGCAGTTTCGGGACTAGCGCTTCGAGGGAGCAGTTCTTC. It specifies CASSFGTSASREQFF. This chain connects TRBV28 to TRBJ2-1; 10 bases are a match to TRBD2. The CDR3 is 15 amino acids. CDR1 and CDR2 from the germline V gene are MDHEN and SYDVKM. V lost 3 bases, J lost 10 bases, and 9 bases stayed unmatched. The complete variable domain, with remaining parts taken from reference TRBV28 and TRBJ2-1, reads DVKVTQSSRYLVKRTGEKVFLECVQDMDHENMFWYRQDPGLGLRLIYFSYDVKMKEKGDIPEGYSVSREKKERFSLILESASTNQTSMYLCASSFGTSASREQFFGPGTRLTVL.

On this clone: The same CDR3 can be traced to other DNA sequences in this sample. The CDR3 spells CASSLGLAGYNEQFF. CDR3 coding DNA: TGTGCCAGCAGCTTAGGGCTAGCGGGTTACAATGAGCAGTTCTTC. The V and J genes are TRBV7-3 and TRBJ2-1; TRBD2 matches at 8 bases. The CDR3 length is 15 residues. Germline CDR1 is SGHTA and CDR2 is FQGTGA. The V segment lost 2 bases and the J segment 4 bases; nucleotides outside the gene matches: 4.

This clone showed up just a few times. The J gene is TRBJ2-7, the V gene TRBV5-1; 8 bases are a match to TRBD2. V trimming: 0 bases; J trimming: 4 bases; junction bases outside the gene matches: 6. The CDR3 is 15 amino acids. Germline V CDR1 and CDR2: SGHRS, YFSETQ. The DNA for the CDR3 is TGCGCCAGCAGCTTGGTGGCGGGAGGCCCTTACGAGCAGTACTTC. Translated: CASSLVAGGPYEQYF.

The V call is TRBV7-9, the J call TRBJ1-4; D remains ambiguous. The CDR3 is 13 amino acids. Germline V CDR1 and CDR2: SEHNR, FQNEAQ (reference sequence). The V gene lost 6 bases and the J gene lost 4 bases, with 9 bases spanning the gap. CDR3 loop: CASRAEVNEKLFF. The CDR3 DNA follows: TGTGCCAGCAGGGCAGAGGTTAATGAAAAACTGTTTTTT.

This clone was counted only a few times. The genes are TRBV7-2 and TRBJ1-5; 7 bases fit TRBD1. The J segment lost 1 base and the V segment lost 3 bases, leaving 3 bases of the junction unmatched. CDR3 length equals 15 residues. Germline-derived CDR1 and CDR2 are SGHTA and FQGNSA. CDR3 sequence: CASSLRGPSNQPQHF. In nucleotides, the CDR3 is TGTGCCAGCAGCTTGAGGGGGCCCAGCAATCAGCCCCAGCATTTT.

In this sample, this clone turned up a few times. The chain combines TRBV28 with TRBJ1-2; 9 nucleotides align to TRBD1. The CDR3 runs 15 residues. The J segment lost 1 base and the V segment lost 5 bases, leaving 5 bases of the junction unmatched. Germline V gene sequence: CDR1 MDHEN, CDR2 SYDVKM. In nucleotides, the CDR3 is TGTGCCAGCAGTCGCGGACAGGGGCGTAACTATGGCTACACCTTC. Its protein product is CASSRGQGRNYGYTF.

This clone was seen only a few times. Other nucleotide sequences from this sample produce the same CDR3. The genes are TRBV20-1 and TRBJ2-1; D is uncertain. Trimming cost V 3 bases and J 8 bases, with 5 bases left between them. From germline, CDR1 is DFQATT and CDR2 SNEGSKA (reference sequence). The CDR3 extends over 10 amino acids. The CDR3 DNA reads as TGCAGTGCTAGGCGCGATGAGCAGTTCTTC. It translates to CSARRDEQFF.

The chain recombines TRBV7-9 with TRBJ1-1; D ambiguous. Germline CDR1 is SEHNR and CDR2 is FQNEAQ (reference sequence). This CDR3 is built from 14 residues. Between the trimmed V and J ends, which lost 4 bases and 6 bases, there was a span of 15 bases. CDR3 DNA sequence: TGTGCCAGCAGCTGGAGGTCGACGGAACCTGAAGCTTTCTTT. This gives the protein CASSWRSTEPEAFF.

This clone was counted a few times. The chain is built from TRBV7-3 and TRBJ1-2; TRBD1 might be the D (6 bases). The CDR3 covers 13 residues. The germline CDR1 and CDR2 sequences are SGHTA and FQGTGA. V was pared by 3 bases and J by 8 bases, with 13 bases between. For the CDR3, the DNA is TGTGCCAGCAGCTTCATACAGGGTGACGGCTACACCTTC. It yields the protein CASSFIQGDGYTF.

The chain recombines TRBV5-6 with TRBJ2-1, with a possible D match to TRBD1 (6 bases). Trimming removed 1 base at V and 10 bases at J, with 9 bases between. The CDR3 length is 12 residues. The germline V gene encodes CDR1 SGHDT and CDR2 YYEEEE. CDR3 coding DNA: TGTGCCAGCAGCTTGACAGGGTTGGAGCAGTTCTTC. This encodes CASSLTGLEQFF.

This clone was counted only a few times. This sample includes further DNA sequences coding for the same CDR3. The genes are TRBV5-4 and TRBJ2-1; 10 bases align to TRBD2. This CDR3 spans 15 amino acids. CDR1 and CDR2 from the germline V gene are SGHNT and YYREEE (reference sequence). V lost 3 bases to trimming and J lost 7 bases; unmatched junction nucleotides: 7. CDR3 region: CASSSLAGVGNEQFF. For the CDR3, the DNA is TGTGCCAGCAGCTCGCTAGCGGGAGTGGGGAATGAGCAGTTCTTC. Full variable domain (missing parts from reference TRBV5-4 and TRBJ2-1): ETGVTQSPTHLIKTRGQQVTLRCSSQSGHNTVSWYQQALGQGPQFIFQYYREEENGRGNFPPRFSGLQFPNYSSELNVNALELDDSALYLCASSSLAGVGNEQFFGPGTRLTVL.

This clone has more than one count but fewer than ten. V usage is TRBV29-1 and J usage is TRBJ1-4, with 7 bases fitting TRBD1. V lost 6 bases, J lost 3 bases, and 1 base stayed unmatched. In germline, CDR1 is SQVTM, CDR2 ANQGSEA. There are 12 residues in the CDR3. The DNA of the CDR3 is TGCAGCGTCAGGGGGGCTAATGAAAAACTGTTTTTT. It translates to CSVRGANEKLFF.

The chain couples TRBV7-9 to TRBJ2-7, with unresolved D. Trimming removed 2 bases at V and 6 bases at J, with 14 bases between. CDR3 size: 14 residues. In germline, CDR1 is SEHNR, CDR2 FQNEAQ (reference sequence). The CDR3, as DNA: TGTGCCAGCAGCTTACATGCGTCCCCTCTCGAGCAGTACTTC. It yields the protein CASSLHASPLEQYF.

This chain uses TRBV6-5 with TRBJ1-2; D uncertain. Trimming removed 2 bases at V and 4 bases at J, with 8 bases between. The germline V gene encodes CDR1 MNHEY and CDR2 SVGAGI. The CDR3 is 13 amino acids. CDR3 sequence reads: CASSYVGTYGYTF. The CDR3 nucleotides are TGTGCCAGCAGTTACGTCGGTACCTATGGCTACACCTTC.

The chain has TRBV19 and TRBJ2-1; a possible D gene is TRBD1 (5 bases). CDR1 is LNHDA and CDR2 is SQIVND in the germline V gene (reference sequence). The CDR3 covers 13 residues. V lost 3 bases to trimming and J lost 5 bases, with 8 bases between them. The CDR3 DNA is TGTGCCAGTAGTATTGGACACAACAATGAGCAGTTCTTC. Translation: CASSIGHNNEQFF. Drawing the rest from reference TRBV19 and TRBJ2-1, the complete variable domain is DGGITQSPKYLFRKEGQNVTLSCEQNLNHDAMYWYRQDPGQGLRLIYYSQIVNDFQKGDIAEGYSVSREKKESFPLTVTSAQKNPTAFYLCASSIGHNNEQFFGPGTRLTVL.

The CDR3 sequence: CASSPSTRGDTQYF. CDR3 bases: TGTGCCAGCAGCCCCTCGACCCGGGGAGATACGCAGTATTTT. The J gene is TRBJ2-3, the V gene TRBV9; D might be TRBD2 (5 bases). The CDR3 runs 14 residues. Trimming pared 4 bases from V and 5 bases from J, leaving 14 bases between. Looked up from germline, CDR1 is SGDLS and CDR2 is YYNGEE.

The chain recombines TRBV27 with TRBJ2-2, with unresolved D. V shed 2 bases and J shed 4 bases, with 8 bases lying between them. The germline V gene encodes CDR1 MNHEY and CDR2 SMNVEV (reference sequence). The CDR3 length is 14 residues. CDR3 sequence reads: CASSLEGVTGELFF. The DNA for the CDR3 is TGTGCCAGCAGTTTAGAAGGAGTCACCGGGGAGCTGTTTTTT.

The chain carries TRBV6-6 and TRBJ2-4; D is possibly TRBD1 (7 bases). The CDR3 is 13 amino acids. V lost 2 bases and J lost 8, with 10 bases in between. CDR1 MNHNY and CDR2 SVGAGI come from the germline V gene (reference sequence). The CDR3 reads CASSYTGEDIQYF. Here the CDR3 DNA reads TGTGCCAGCAGTTACACAGGGGAGGACATTCAGTACTTC.

The sample holds a few counts of this clone. V gene TRBV28 combines with J gene TRBJ1-1, with D perhaps matching TRBD1 (5 bases). The CDR3 extends over 12 amino acids. The V end lost 8 bases, the J end lost 3 bases, and 10 bases lay between the germline ends. Germline CDR1 is MDHEN and CDR2 is SYDVKM. CDR3: CASLRGYTEAFF. Written as DNA, the CDR3 is TGTGCCAGCCTCCGGGGGTACACTGAAGCTTTCTTT. Using reference TRBV28 and TRBJ1-1 for the parts outside the CDR3, the full variable domain is DVKVTQSSRYLVKRTGEKVFLECVQDMDHENMFWYRQDPGLGLRLIYFSYDVKMKEKGDIPEGYSVSREKKERFSLILESASTNQTSMYLCASLRGYTEAFFGQGTRLTVV.

In nucleotides, the CDR3 is TGTGCCTTAACCGGGACAGATCCCCCGCAGTACTTC. Protein product: CALTGTDPPQYF. The V call is TRBV30, the J call TRBJ2-7; 7 bases match TRBD1. CDR1 and CDR2 from the germline V gene are GTSNPN and SVGIG (reference sequence). This CDR3 has 12 residues. V shed 7 bases, J shed 9 bases, and the junction held 12 bases outside the gene matches.

This clone was found a few times. Other DNA variants within this sample encode the same CDR3. The chain combines TRBV7-9 with TRBJ2-5; TRBD2 might be the D (5 bases). V was cut by 1 base and J by 3 bases, with 6 bases left in between. This CDR3 contains 13 residues. Germline CDR1 SEHNR, CDR2 FQNEAQ (reference sequence). CDR3 sequence reads: CASSLGGKETQYF. In nucleotides, the CDR3 is TGTGCCAGCAGCTTAGGAGGGAAAGAGACCCAGTACTTC.

This clone was seen more than once but under ten times. The gene calls are TRBV5-4 and TRBJ2-7; no reliable D call. Germline CDR1 reads SGHNT; CDR2 reads YYREEE (reference sequence). The V end lost 0 bases, the J end lost 6 bases, and 4 bases lay between the germline ends. This CDR3 comprises 11 residues. The CDR3 sequence: CASSLASEQYF. CDR3 nucleotide sequence: TGTGCCAGCAGCTTGGCGAGCGAGCAGTACTTC.

V gene TRBV18 combines with J gene TRBJ2-5; D is undetermined. Germline V lookup: CDR1 KGHSH, CDR2 LQKENI. Trimming cost V 1 base and J 2 bases, with 5 bases left between them. This CDR3 comprises 13 residues. Here the CDR3 DNA reads TGTGCCAGCTCACCACTCGGGCAAGAGACCCAGTACTTC. It codes for CASSPLGQETQYF. Based on the CDR3 plus reference TRBV18 and TRBJ2-5, the full variable domain is NAGVMQNPRHLVRRRGQEARLRCSPMKGHSHVYWYRQLPEEGLKFMVYLQKENIIDESGMPKERFSAEFPKEGPSILRIQQVVRGDSAAYFCASSPLGQETQYFGPGTRLLVL.

The rearrangement joins TRBV11-2 to TRBJ2-5; 11 nucleotides line up with TRBD2. CDR3 length equals 15 residues. CDR1 is SGHAT, CDR2 FQNNGV, per germline. J lost 5 bases, V lost 5 bases, and 7 bases had no gene match. This CDR3 reads CASSTGLAGGETQYF. In DNA form, the CDR3 reads TGTGCCAGCAGCACAGGACTAGCGGGCGGGGAGACCCAGTACTTC.

The V and J genes are TRBV15 and TRBJ1-3; 7 bases fit TRBD1. The CDR3 is 14 residues long. The trim removed 2 bases at V and 3 bases at J, leaving 1 base unmatched. Germline-derived CDR1 and CDR2 are LNHNV and YYDKDF (reference sequence). CDR3 sequence (DNA): TGTGCCACCAGCAGACAGGGGGATGGAAACACCATATATTTT. It specifies CATSRQGDGNTIYF.